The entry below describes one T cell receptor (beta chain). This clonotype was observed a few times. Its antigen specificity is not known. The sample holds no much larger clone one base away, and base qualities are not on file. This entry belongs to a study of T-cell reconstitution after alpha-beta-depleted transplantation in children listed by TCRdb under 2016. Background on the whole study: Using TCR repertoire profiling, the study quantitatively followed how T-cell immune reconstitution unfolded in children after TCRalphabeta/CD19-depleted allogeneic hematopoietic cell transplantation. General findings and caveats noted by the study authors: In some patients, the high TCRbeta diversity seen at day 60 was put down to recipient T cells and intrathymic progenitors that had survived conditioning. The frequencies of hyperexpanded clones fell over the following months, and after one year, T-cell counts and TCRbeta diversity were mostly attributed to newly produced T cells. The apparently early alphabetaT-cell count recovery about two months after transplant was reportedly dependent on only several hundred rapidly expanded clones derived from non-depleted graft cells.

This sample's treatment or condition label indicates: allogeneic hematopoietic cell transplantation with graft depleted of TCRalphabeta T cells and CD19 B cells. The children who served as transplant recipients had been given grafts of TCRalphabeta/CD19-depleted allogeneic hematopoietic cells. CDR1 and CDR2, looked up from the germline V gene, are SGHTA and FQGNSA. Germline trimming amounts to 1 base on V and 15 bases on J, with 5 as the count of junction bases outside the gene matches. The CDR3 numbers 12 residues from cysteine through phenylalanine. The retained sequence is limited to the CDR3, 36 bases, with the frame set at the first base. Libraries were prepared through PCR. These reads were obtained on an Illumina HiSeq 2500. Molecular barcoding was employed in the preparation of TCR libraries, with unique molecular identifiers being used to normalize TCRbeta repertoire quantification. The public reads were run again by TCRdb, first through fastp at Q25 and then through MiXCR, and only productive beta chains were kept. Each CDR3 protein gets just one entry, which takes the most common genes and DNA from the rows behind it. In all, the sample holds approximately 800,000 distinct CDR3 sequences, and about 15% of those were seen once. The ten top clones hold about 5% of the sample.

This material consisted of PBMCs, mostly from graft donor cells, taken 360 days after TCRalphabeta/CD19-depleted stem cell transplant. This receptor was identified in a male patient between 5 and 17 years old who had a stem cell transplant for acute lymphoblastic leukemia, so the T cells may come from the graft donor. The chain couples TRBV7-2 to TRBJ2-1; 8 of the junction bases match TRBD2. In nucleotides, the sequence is TGTGCCAGCAGCTTAGGGAAGCGGGAGTGGTTCTTC. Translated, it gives CASSLGKREWFF.